This T cell receptor beta chain was sequenced in a study of T cell responses to AZD1222 COVID-19 vaccine. Looking at the study overall: Second doses at about 4 or about 12 weeks were pooled.

Remarks on this clone: Its antigen is currently unknown.

Trimming cost V 6 bases and J 0 bases, with 16 bases left between them. Germline CDR1 SGHAT, CDR2 FQNNGV. This CDR3 is 16 amino acids long. The repertoire was sequenced with immunoSEQ multiplex PCR; TCRdb's copy has only in-frame clones and lacks some. The sample carries 90,000 to 120,000 clones, around 96% recorded once. Study conclusions and caveats: White British ancestry dominated among donors, who included more females, and clonal diversity was possibly underestimated.

V usage is TRBV11-2 and J usage is TRBJ2-3, with no clear D. The sequences come from peripheral blood, collected on day 0 of AZD1222 vaccination. This TCR came from an adult in good health. CDR3 bases: TGTGCCAGCAGGGGTGTCTATGGATCTAGCACAGATACGCAGTATTTT. This translates into CASRGVYGSSTDTQYF.